These 15 T cell receptor beta chains originate from one sample sequenced in a study of shared clonotypes between healthy human individuals (dated by TCRdb to 2019 to 2021). The method was the immunoSEQ multiplex PCR assay. In its TCRdb copy, this immuneACCESS table keeps in-frame sequences only and misses some clones. Where compared with another copy, unresolved V genes explain less than half of these, and the others have no known cause. In all, the sample holds fewer than 2.5 million clones, and under 95% of those were seen once. Together, the top ten hold approximately 0.37% of the sample. Sequencing was performed on naive CD4+ T cells from PBMCs. The sample's cell subset or site label, decoded: CD45RA+ positively selected. Receptors originate from a young man in good health. Some clones in this sample may be carry-over from other donors' samples.

V is TRBV6-5 and J is TRBJ1-4; 9 nucleotides line up with TRBD1. The CDR3 runs to 15 residues. Germline trimming cut 5 bases from V and 8 bases from J; bases unmatched to any gene: 9. The germline V gene encodes CDR1 MNHEY and CDR2 SVGAGI. The CDR3 sequence: CASSRTGGAEEKLFF. Here the CDR3 DNA reads TGTGCCAGCAGTCGAACAGGGGGCGCGGAGGAAAAACTGTTTTTT.

The chain combines TRBV28 with TRBJ2-1, with a tentative D call TRBD2 (5 bases). The CDR3 consists of 16 residues. Germline CDR1 is MDHEN and CDR2 is SYDVKM. The V end was cut by 7 bases, the J end by 3 bases, with 19 bases between. The DNA for the CDR3 is TGTGCCAGCACCTCCTCGGGGAGAGGTCGCTACAATGAGCAGTTCTTC. Amino acid sequence: CASTSSGRGRYNEQFF.

This chain uses TRBV29-1 with TRBJ1-2; weak D call: TRBD1 (5 bases). In germline, CDR1 is SQVTM, CDR2 ANQGSEA. V was pared by 6 bases and J by 2 bases, with 16 bases between. The CDR3 extends over 14 amino acids. CDR3: CSVDPGRTNYGYTF. CDR3 nucleotides: TGCAGCGTCGATCCGGGACGGACAAACTATGGCTACACCTTC.

This rearrangement joins TRBV9 to TRBJ1-6; perhaps TRBD1 as D (6 bases). Between the trimmed V and J ends, which lost 3 bases and 7 bases, there was a span of 8 bases. Per germline, CDR1 SGDLS and CDR2 YYNGEE. The length of the CDR3 is 13 residues. The chain's CDR3 is CASSADSNSPLHF. The CDR3 region has the DNA TGTGCCAGCAGCGCGGACAGCAATTCACCCCTCCACTTT.

The chain uses TRBV7-2 and TRBJ2-7; D is perhaps TRBD2 (6 bases). Germline assignment: CDR1 SGHTA and CDR2 FQGNSA. CDR3 length: 13 amino acids. The V end was cut by 5 bases, the J end by 6 bases, with 14 bases between. This CDR3 reads CASSLNSGLEQYF. CDR3 coding DNA: TGTGCCAGCAGCCTTAATAGCGGCCTCGAGCAGTACTTC. The variable domain in full, with the rest retrieved from reference TRBV7-2 and TRBJ2-7, is GAGVSQSPSNKVTEKGKDVELRCDPISGHTALYWYRQSLGQGLEFLIYFQGNSAPDKSGLPSDRFSAERTGGSVSTLTIQRTQQEDSAVYLCASSLNSGLEQYFGPGTRLTVT.

This clone was counted once. CDR3 residues: CASSFQRTQYF. The CDR3 DNA sequence: TGTGCCAGCAGCTTTCAACGGACCCAGTACTTC. The gene calls are TRBV14 and TRBJ2-5; D gene ambiguous. The germline V gene encodes CDR1 SGHDN and CDR2 FVKESK. V lost 5 bases and J lost 7, with 8 bases in between. The CDR3 covers 11 residues. The whole variable domain, remainder taken from reference TRBV14 and TRBJ2-5, is EAGVTQFPSHSVIEKGQTVTLRCDPISGHDNLYWYRRVMGKEIKFLLHFVKESKQDESGMPNNRFLAERTGGTYSTLKVQPAELEDSGVYFCASSFQRTQYFGPGTRLLVL.

The chain has TRBV7-9 and TRBJ2-1, with D possibly TRBD2 on 6 matching bases. The CDR3 totals 15 residues. The V end lost 2 bases, the J end lost 3 bases, and 11 bases lay between the germline ends. Germline loops: CDR1 SEHNR, CDR2 FQNEAQ (reference sequence). CDR3 sequence: CASSLTRRDYNEQFF. CDR3 nucleotides: TGTGCCAGCAGCTTAACGCGGCGGGACTACAATGAGCAGTTCTTC.

This clone was seen a single time. The chain has TRBV5-1 and TRBJ2-7, with 7 positions matching TRBD1. The germline CDR1 and CDR2 sequences are SGHRS and YFSETQ. The CDR3 loop spans 12 amino acids. V was clipped by 4 bases and J by 7 bases; unmatched bases: 5. The CDR3 DNA reads as TGCGCCAGCAGCACCACAGGGGTTGAGCAGTACTTC. Its translation is CASSTTGVEQYF. Supplemented by reference TRBV5-1 and TRBJ2-7, the full variable domain reads KAGVTQTPRYLIKTRGQQVTLSCSPISGHRSVSWYQQTPGQGLQFLFEYFSETQRNKGNFPGRFSGRQFSNSRSEMNVSTLELGDSALYLCASSTTGVEQYFGPGTRLTVT.

This clone was seen just once. The chain recombines TRBV7-3 with TRBJ2-1; TRBD1 matches 8 bases. The V gene's germline CDR1 is SGHTA and CDR2 FQGTGA. This CDR3 is built from 16 residues. V lost 4 bases and J lost 4; bases outside the gene matches: 9. The CDR3, as DNA: TGTGCCAGCAGCTCCCAGCCGGGACAGGAATACAATGAGCAGTTCTTC. Translation: CASSSQPGQEYNEQFF.

The CDR3 is CATQWGRVGYEQYF. The CDR3 DNA is TGTGCCACCCAATGGGGCAGGGTGGGTTACGAGCAGTACTTC. This sequence joins TRBV7-8 and TRBJ2-7, with D possibly being TRBD1 (5 bases). Per germline, CDR1 SGHVS and CDR2 FQNEAQ. The CDR3 sequence is 14 residues long. Trimming shortened V by 10 bases and J by 4 bases, and 20 bases separated the two germline ends.

The chain combines TRBV4-1 with TRBJ1-1; the match to TRBD1 covers 7 bases. V shed 3 bases, J shed 8 bases, and the junction held 9 bases outside the gene matches. CDR3 size: 14 residues. Germline CDR1 reads MGHRA; CDR2 reads YSYEKL. CDR3 DNA: TGCGCCAGCAGCCAGCCGACGACAGGGAGGGAAGCTTTCTTT. This codes for CASSQPTTGREAFF.

As to this clone: Other nucleotide sequences from this sample produce the same CDR3. J is TRBJ1-5 and V is TRBV15; 8 bases are shared with TRBD1. The CDR3 extends over 15 amino acids. Losses at the gene ends were 0 bases for V and 6 bases for J; bases not matched to a gene: 4. Germline loops: CDR1 LNHNV, CDR2 YYDKDF (reference sequence). Here the CDR3 reads CATSRDYRGGQPQHF. The CDR3 nucleotides are TGTGCCACCAGCAGAGATTACAGGGGGGGTCAGCCCCAGCATTTT.

The CDR3 bases are TGTGCCGCGACAGGAATCAATCAGCCCCAGCATTTT. As protein: CAATGINQPQHF. The chain carries TRBV28 and TRBJ1-5, with a tentative D call TRBD1 (6 bases). V was cut by 11 bases and J by 3 bases, with 11 bases left in between. Germline CDR1 reads MDHEN; CDR2 reads SYDVKM. CDR3 length: 12 residues.

V gene TRBV7-9 combines with J gene TRBJ2-2, with D unresolved. Germline CDR1 is SEHNR and CDR2 is FQNEAQ (reference sequence). The CDR3 contains 13 residues. V lost 2 bases to trimming and J lost 4 bases, with 5 bases between them. CDR3 loop: CASSLQFTGELFF. The CDR3 nucleotides are TGTGCCAGCAGCTTACAATTCACCGGGGAGCTGTTTTTT. Variable domain in full (rest from reference TRBV7-9 and TRBJ2-2): DTGVSQNPRHKITKRGQNVTFRCDPISEHNRLYWYRQTLGQGPEFLTYFQNEAQLEKSRLLSDRFSAERPKGSFSTLEIQRTEQGDSAMYLCASSLQFTGELFFGEGSRLTVL.

As regards this clone: Other DNA sequences from this sample encode an identical CDR3 as well. The chain joins TRBV30 to TRBJ1-2; unclear D gene. V gave up 0 bases and J gave up 0 bases, with 5 bases separating them. This CDR3 is built from 13 residues. Per the germline V gene, CDR1 is GTSNPN and CDR2 is SVGIG (reference sequence). CDR3 region: CAWSVRANYGYTF. CDR3 nucleotides: TGTGCCTGGAGTGTACGGGCTAACTATGGCTACACCTTC.